The 23 T cell receptor beta chains below come from one sample, sequenced in a study of immune evolution from preneoplasia to lung adenocarcinoma. Libraries were prepared by immunoSEQ multiplex PCR; TCRdb keeps only in-frame clonotypes and omits some of them. The data show 25,000 to 30,000 clones, around 70% seen once. Sequenced: FFPE invasive lung adenocarcinoma tissue. All receptors derive from a person aged 60 to 70 with invasive lung adenocarcinoma. Some clones in this sample may be carry-over from other donors' samples.

The chain combines TRBV21-1 with TRBJ2-7; the table's TRBD1 call for D was not verified on the DNA. TRBV21-1 is a pseudogene locus. The CDR3 is made up of 16 amino acids. The CDR3 region has the DNA TGTGCCAGCAGCAACGGTTTTAAGGACAAACACTACGAGCAGTACTTC. Its protein product is CASSNGFKDKHYEQYF.

This clone was counted once. The gene calls are TRBV2 and TRBJ2-5; TRBD2 is a possible D gene (5 bases). CDR1 and CDR2 (germline): SNHLY, FYNNEI. CDR3 length: 11 residues. Between the trimmed V and J ends, which lost 5 bases and 4 bases, there was a span of 5 bases. CDR3 sequence (DNA): TGTGCCAGCAGTCGGGGAGAGACCCAGTACTTC. Its protein is CASSRGETQYF.

This rearrangement joins TRBV2 to TRBJ2-2; the match to TRBD1 covers 8 bases. V was clipped by 7 bases and J by 6 bases; unmatched bases: 7. Germline CDR1 reads SNHLY; CDR2 reads FYNNEI. The CDR3 has 14 amino acids. CDR3 in amino acids: CASTGQGWPGELFF. CDR3 bases: TGTGCCAGCACAGGACAGGGTTGGCCCGGGGAGCTGTTTTTT. Supplemented by reference TRBV2 and TRBJ2-2, the full variable domain reads EPEVTQTPSHQVTQMGQEVILRCVPISNHLYFYWYRQILGQKVEFLVSFYNNEISEKSEIFDDQFSVERPDGSNFTLKIRSTKLEDSAMYFCASTGQGWPGELFFGEGSRLTVL.

The V and J genes are TRBV18 and TRBJ2-7, with TRBD2 matching 11 bases. V lost 3 bases to trimming and J lost 6 bases; unmatched junction nucleotides: 7. Germline V gene sequence: CDR1 KGHSH, CDR2 LQKENI. This CDR3 has 15 amino acids. The CDR3 here is CASSPPLAGVVEQYF. The CDR3, as DNA: TGTGCCAGCTCACCGCCACTAGCGGGAGTGGTCGAGCAGTACTTC. Looking up the rest from reference TRBV18 and TRBJ2-7 gives the full variable domain: NAGVMQNPRHLVRRRGQEARLRCSPMKGHSHVYWYRQLPEEGLKFMVYLQKENIIDESGMPKERFSAEFPKEGPSILRIQQVVRGDSAAYFCASSPPLAGVVEQYFGPGTRLTVT.

This chain links TRBV29-1 with TRBJ2-7; 8 bases align to TRBD2. This CDR3 has 13 residues. CDR1 and CDR2 (germline): SQVTM, ANQGSEA. V was pared by 5 bases and J by 2 bases, with 5 bases of the junction left unmatched. CDR3 residues: CSVPIAGTYEQYF. In DNA, the CDR3 is TGCAGCGTTCCGATAGCGGGAACCTACGAGCAGTACTTC.

The J gene is TRBJ1-5, the V gene TRBV10-3, with D maybe TRBD1 (6 bases). CDR3 length: 14 residues. The V end was cut by 3 bases, the J end by 0 bases, with 6 bases between. Germline CDR1 ENHRY, CDR2 SYGVKD. The CDR3 sequence is CAISDRGSNQPQHF. The CDR3 bases are TGTGCCATCAGTGACAGGGGTAGCAATCAGCCCCAGCATTTT.

This clone showed up just a few times. The CDR3 DNA follows: TGTGCCAGCTCTCGGCAGGACACAGATACGCAGTATTTT. This codes for CASSRQDTDTQYF. The V and J genes are TRBV6-4 and TRBJ2-3; D call uncertain. Looked up from germline, CDR1 is MRHNA and CDR2 is SNTAGT. Trimming took off 8 bases at V and 2 bases at J, with 11 bases between the two ends. The CDR3 length is 13 residues.

In DNA, the CDR3 is TGCGCCAGCAGGCCTAGCGGGACCCCAGATACGCAGTATTTT. Amino acid sequence: CASRPSGTPDTQYF. V and J are TRBV5-1 and TRBJ2-3, with TRBD2 matching over 9 bases. This CDR3 is 14 amino acids long. Germline CDR1 reads SGHRS; CDR2 reads YFSETQ. J was trimmed by 4 bases and V by 5 bases; bases with no gene match: 5.

This chain joins TRBV4-2 and TRBJ2-7; D unresolved. V dropped 6 bases and J dropped 0 bases, with 6 bases sitting between them. The CDR3 length is 12 residues. Germline loops: CDR1 LGHNA, CDR2 YNFKEQ. CDR3 DNA: TGTGCCAGCAGTGGCCTCTCCTACGAGCAGTACTTC. It specifies CASSGLSYEQYF.

The chain recombines TRBV6-1 with TRBJ2-1, with 8 bases fitting TRBD1. The CDR3 is 16 amino acids. CDR1 is MNHNS and CDR2 is SASEGT in the germline V gene. J lost 2 bases, V lost 3 bases, and 6 bases had no gene match. DNA for the CDR3: TGTGCCAGCAGTGATGAAGCAGGGGGCACCTACAATGAGCAGTTCTTC. Translating gives CASSDEAGGTYNEQFF.

V is TRBV7-2 and J is TRBJ2-3, with 8 bases aligning to TRBD1. Trimming removed 8 bases from V and 0 bases from J; junction bases left unmatched: 4. The V gene's germline CDR1 is SGHTA and CDR2 FQGNSA. There are 14 residues in the CDR3. The CDR3, as DNA: TGTGCCAGCGGGTGGACAGGGAGCACAGATACGCAGTATTTT. Its translation is CASGWTGSTDTQYF.

J is TRBJ1-2 and V is TRBV18; D unresolved. There are 14 residues in the CDR3. Germline loops: CDR1 KGHSH, CDR2 LQKENI. V dropped 3 bases and J dropped 8 bases, with 16 bases sitting between them. The CDR3 bases are TGTGCCAGCTCACCGTCTAGGGAAATGAGCGGCTACACCTTC. Its translation is CASSPSREMSGYTF.

This clone appeared a few times. This rearrangement joins TRBV7-2 to TRBJ2-1, with D unresolved. This CDR3 comprises 13 residues. The V end was cut by 5 bases, the J end by 6 bases, with 11 bases between. From germline, CDR1 is SGHTA and CDR2 FQGNSA. The CDR3 protein is CASSPYRSNEQFF. The DNA of the CDR3 is TGTGCCAGCAGCCCATATCGGAGCAATGAGCAGTTCTTC. The whole variable domain, filled in from reference TRBV7-2 and TRBJ2-1, reads GAGVSQSPSNKVTEKGKDVELRCDPISGHTALYWYRQSLGQGLEFLIYFQGNSAPDKSGLPSDRFSAERTGGSVSTLTIQRTQQEDSAVYLCASSPYRSNEQFFGPGTRLTVL.

The chain carries TRBV7-2 and TRBJ2-5; D may correspond to TRBD1 or TRBD2 (6 bases each). This CDR3 is built from 14 residues. Trimming removed 5 bases from V and 7 bases from J, with 17 bases in between. The germline CDR1 and CDR2 sequences are SGHTA and FQGNSA. Here the CDR3 reads CASSPRAEGGTQYF. DNA for the CDR3: TGTGCCAGCAGCCCGAGAGCGGAGGGGGGGACCCAGTACTTC.

The chain links TRBV11-2 to TRBJ2-3; a weak D match, TRBD1 (6 bases). The V end lost 4 bases, the J end lost 3 bases, and 8 bases lay between the germline ends. The length of the CDR3 is 13 residues. Germline V gene sequence: CDR1 SGHAT, CDR2 FQNNGV. The CDR3 sequence: CASSYQGTDTQYF. The CDR3, as DNA: TGTGCCAGCAGCTATCAGGGGACAGATACGCAGTATTTT. Combining the CDR3 with reference TRBV11-2 and TRBJ2-3 gives the whole variable domain EAGVAQSPRYKIIEKRQSVAFWCNPISGHATLYWYQQILGQGPKLLIQFQNNGVVDDSQLPKDRFSAERLKGVDSTLKIQPAKLEDSAVYLCASSYQGTDTQYFGPGTRLTVL.

This chain connects TRBV10-2 to TRBJ2-2; D gene ambiguous. The CDR3 contains 14 residues. The V gene lost 3 bases and the J gene lost 0 bases, with 5 bases spanning the gap. Germline assignment: CDR1 WSHSY and CDR2 SAAADI. The CDR3 DNA reads as TGCGCCAGCAGTGATGGTGCGAACACCGGGGAGCTGTTTTTT. Translation gives CASSDGANTGELFF.

DNA of the CDR3: TGTGCCAGCAGCGGCGCGGGGACTAGCCTACACTACGAGCAGTACTTC. It yields the protein CASSGAGTSLHYEQYF. The chain has TRBV7-8 and TRBJ2-7; 9 bases map to TRBD2. The germline V gene encodes CDR1 SGHVS and CDR2 FQNEAQ. The CDR3 loop spans 16 amino acids. J was trimmed by 3 bases and V by 5 bases; bases with no gene match: 11.

This chain links TRBV6-4 with TRBJ2-1; tentatively, D is TRBD1 (5 bases). The germline V gene encodes CDR1 MRHNA and CDR2 SNTAGT. V was trimmed by 0 bases and J by 8 bases, leaving 17 bases between them. The CDR3 spans 16 residues. The CDR3 spells CASSDSVGRVTDEQFF. The DNA for the CDR3 is TGTGCCAGCAGTGACTCCGTGGGCAGGGTTACAGATGAGCAGTTCTTC.

V and J are TRBV7-9 and TRBJ2-1, with no clear D. This CDR3 is built from 8 residues. The germline gives CDR1 SEHNR, CDR2 FQNEAQ (reference sequence). The ends were cut back, 10 bases at V and 10 bases at J, with 5 bases in the middle. CDR3 DNA sequence: TGTGCCACAGACGAGCAGTTCTTC. Amino acid sequence: CATDEQFF.

The rearrangement joins TRBV7-2 to TRBJ1-3; the D gene is possibly TRBD1 (6 bases). The V and J ends lost 5 bases and 0 bases respectively, with 11 bases between them. Germline lookup yields CDR1 SGHTA and CDR2 FQGNSA. The CDR3 is 15 amino acids. CDR3 nucleotide sequence: TGTGCCAGCAGCACCTACAGGGCCTCTGGAAACACCATATATTTT. Translated: CASSTYRASGNTIYF.

This clone turned up a few times. This sample includes further DNA sequences coding for the same CDR3. The chain carries TRBV5-1 and TRBJ2-3; 9 nucleotides agree with TRBD2. CDR3 size: 14 residues. Trimming removed 10 bases from V and 0 bases from J; junction bases left unmatched: 6. Germline values: CDR1 SGHRS, CDR2 YFSETQ. The CDR3 DNA reads as TGCGCCTCAACGCGGGGGGGGAGCACAGATACGCAGTATTTT. It translates to CASTRGGSTDTQYF.

This chain links TRBV7-2 with TRBJ2-7; D perhaps matches TRBD1 (7 bases). CDR1 is SGHTA and CDR2 is FQGNSA in the germline V gene. The CDR3 runs 15 residues. The V gene lost 4 bases and the J gene lost 0 bases, with 13 bases spanning the gap. CDR3 amino acids: CASSSGGKSSYEQYF. DNA of the CDR3: TGTGCCAGCAGCTCAGGGGGGAAGAGCTCCTACGAGCAGTACTTC.

The CDR3 DNA reads TGTGCCAGCAGAACCGGGACAGAGACTAATGAAAAACTGTTTTTT. Residues: CASRTGTETNEKLFF. This sequence joins TRBV28 and TRBJ1-4, with TRBD1 matching 7 bases. The V and J ends lost 6 bases and 2 bases, in that order; junction bases with no gene match: 6. The CDR3 runs 15 residues. In germline, CDR1 is MDHEN, CDR2 SYDVKM.